This entry lists 28 T cell receptor beta chains sequenced from one sample in a study of T cell repertoires in aging, cancer and after chemotherapy. Peripheral blood genomic DNA, not sorted cells or RNA, was the template. TRB rearrangements spanning V, D and J were amplified using mixed TRB-A/B primers. Via MiXCR, TCRdb re-called the multiplex PCR reads, giving one row per CDR3 protein. Here the sample spans approximately 1,800 distinct CDR3 sequences, 25% to 30% being singletons. The sequenced material came from blood. These receptors originate from a human donor with a solid tumor.

The CDR3 DNA reads TGTGCCAGCAGCTTGGGGGGACAGGGGAGCACAGATACGCAGTATTTT. Translated: CASSLGGQGSTDTQYF. V is TRBV5-5 and J is TRBJ2-3, with 10 bases that match TRBD1. This CDR3 has 16 amino acids. V lost 0 bases to trimming and J lost 0 bases; unmatched junction nucleotides: 1. Germline-derived CDR1 and CDR2 are SGHKS and YYEKEE (reference sequence). Filled out from reference TRBV5-5 and TRBJ2-3, the complete variable domain reads DAGVTQSPTHLIKTRGQQVTLRCSPISGHKSVSWYQQVLGQGPQFIFQYYEKEERGRGNFPDRFSARQFPNYSSELNVNALLLGDSALYLCASSLGGQGSTDTQYFGPGTRLTVL.

Concerning this clonotype itself: A much larger clone lies a single base off, so this may be a read error. The CDR3 does not close with the conserved phenylalanine or tryptophan, likely indicating a read error. The chain combines TRBV30 with TRBJ2-2, with D perhaps TRBD1 or TRBD2 (5 bases each). The CDR3 loop spans 13 amino acids. Germline V gene sequence: CDR1 GTSNPN, CDR2 SVGIG (reference sequence). V lost 5 bases and J lost 4, with 11 bases in between. CDR3 residues: CAWGTILTGELFL. In DNA, the CDR3 is TGTGCCTGGGGGACGATTCTCACCGGGGAGCTGTTTCTT.

The chain has TRBV12-3 or TRBV12-4 and TRBJ1-5; maybe TRBD1 (6 bases). V was clipped by 4 bases and J by 2 bases, with 9 bases between them. This CDR3 has 14 residues. The CDR3 DNA follows: TGTGCCAGCAGTTGGTCAGGGGGCAATCAGCCCCAGCATTTT. Translated: CASSWSGGNQPQHF.

The count of this clonotype is one. The chain carries TRBV20-1 and TRBJ2-2; 8 positions match TRBD2. With V trimmed by 0 bases and J by 7 bases, 10 bases remained unmatched. CDR3 length equals 16 residues. The germline V gene has CDR1 DFQATT and CDR2 SNEGSKA (reference sequence). This chain's CDR3 is CSARDNRGGLLGELFF. The DNA for the CDR3 is TGCAGTGCTAGAGATAATCGGGGGGGCCTTCTCGGGGAGCTGTTTTTT.

As concerns this clonotype: A much larger clone lies one base from this, so it may be a read error. The chain employs TRBV6-6 and TRBJ2-7; TRBD1 matches at 9 bases. The CDR3 has 14 residues. V trimming: 8 bases; J trimming: 0 bases; junction bases outside the gene matches: 5. Germline-derived CDR1 and CDR2 are MNHNY and SVGAGI (reference sequence). CDR3 sequence: CASRGTGCSYEQYF. As DNA, the CDR3 is TGTGCCAGCCGGGGGACAGGGTGCTCCTACGAGCAGTACTTC.

This clonotype is judged large. The chain couples TRBV29-1 to TRBJ2-1, with D hard to call. CDR1 and CDR2 from the germline V gene are SQVTM and ANQGSEA. Trimming left V 3 bases short and J 6 bases short, with 9 bases between. The CDR3 is made up of 12 amino acids. The CDR3 bases are TGCAGCGTTGATCCTGCTGCCAATGAGCAGTTCTTC. Translated: CSVDPAANEQFF.

This clonotype is classed as medium-sized. This chain joins TRBV6-5 and TRBJ2-2; 11 nucleotides line up with TRBD1. V was pared by 8 bases and J by 0 bases, with 14 bases of the junction left unmatched. Per germline, CDR1 MNHEY and CDR2 SVGAGI. The CDR3 is 19 amino acids. The CDR3, as DNA: TGTGCCAGCGTAGCCAAATTGGGACAGGGGGAGACGAACACCGGGGAGCTGTTTTTT. It is translated as CASVAKLGQGETNTGELFF.

A note on this clonotype: An end of the junction differs from the germline gene, which may be a read error. The rearrangement joins TRBV5-1 to TRBJ2-3, with D tentatively TRBD2 (5 bases). Germline V gene lookup returns CDR1 SGHRS and CDR2 YFSETQ. The CDR3 totals 14 residues. The CDR3 DNA reads as TGTGCCAGCAGCACTGGAAGCGGACGCGATACGCAGTATTTT. Translation: CASSTGSGRDTQYF.

Concerning this clonotype itself: A much larger clone lies one base from this, so it may be a read error. This CDR3 fails to terminate in the conserved phenylalanine or tryptophan, so it likely reflects a read error. The J gene is TRBJ2-3, the V gene TRBV5-6, with 13 positions matching TRBD2. Germline trimming cut 2 bases from V and 2 bases from J; bases unmatched to any gene: 8. The CDR3 loop spans 18 amino acids. Germline CDR1 SGHDT, CDR2 YYEEEE. CDR3 region: CASSFQTSGRPATDTQYL. The DNA of the CDR3 is TGTGCCAGCAGCTTCCAGACTAGCGGGAGGCCCGCCACAGATACGCAGTATTTG.

By share, this clonotype ranks as medium-sized. The rearrangement joins TRBV18 to TRBJ2-3; a weak D match, TRBD2 (6 bases). V lost 3 bases and J lost 6, with 13 bases in between. The CDR3 spans 14 residues. The V gene's germline CDR1 is KGHSH and CDR2 LQKENI. The CDR3 sequence is CASSPRGYYDTQYF. The DNA of the CDR3 is TGTGCCAGCTCACCCCGGGGGTACTACGATACGCAGTATTTT.

By frequency in the sample, this clonotype is medium-sized. CDR3 residues: CASSLTQEGADTQYF. The CDR3, as DNA: TGTGCCAGCAGCTTAACCCAGGAGGGCGCAGATACGCAGTATTTT. V usage is TRBV7-6 and J usage is TRBJ2-3, with TRBD2 as a possible D gene (6 bases). The V end lost 2 bases, the J end lost 4 bases, and 13 bases lay between the germline ends. Germline V CDR1 and CDR2: SGHVS, FNYEAQ. The CDR3 sequence is 15 residues long.

By share, this clonotype counts as hyperexpanded. V is TRBV5-4 and J is TRBJ2-2; a possible D gene is TRBD2 (7 bases). The germline V gene encodes CDR1 SGHNT and CDR2 YYREEE (reference sequence). The ends were cut back, 4 bases at V and 5 bases at J, with 15 bases in the middle. CDR3 size: 15 residues. CDR3 protein: CASSPEGGRTGELFF. DNA of the CDR3: TGTGCCAGCAGCCCGGAGGGGGGGCGAACCGGGGAGCTGTTTTTT.

By its share, this clonotype is medium-sized. The CDR3 DNA reads TGTGCCAGCAGTTACTCCACAGTGGCTAACTATGGCTACACCTTC. Translating it yields CASSYSTVANYGYTF. This sequence joins TRBV6-5 and TRBJ1-2; no firm D call. V was shortened by 0 bases and J by 0 bases, with 8 bases between the two germline ends. Germline V gene sequence: CDR1 MNHEY, CDR2 SVGAGI. The length of the CDR3 is 15 residues.

The sample holds a few counts of this clonotype. The genes are TRBV18 and TRBJ2-1; 11 bases align to TRBD2. This CDR3 has 15 residues. The trim removed 0 bases at V and 7 bases at J, leaving 2 bases unmatched. The germline V gene encodes CDR1 KGHSH and CDR2 LQKENI. The CDR3 DNA follows: TGTGCCAGCTCACCACCTAGCGGGAGGGGGAATGAGCAGTTCTTC. Encoded protein: CASSPPSGRGNEQFF.

This clonotype was found a few times. The chain uses TRBV11-1 and TRBJ1-1; possible D gene TRBD1, 5 bases. The CDR3 extends over 16 amino acids. CDR1 is SGHAT and CDR2 is FQDESV in the germline V gene (reference sequence). V was cut by 3 bases and J by 1 base, with 15 bases left in between. The CDR3: CASSFWEGSGNTEAFF. The DNA of the CDR3 is TGTGCCAGCAGCTTCTGGGAGGGGTCTGGGAACACTGAAGCTTTCTTT.

A few counts support this clonotype. The chain carries TRBV6-5 and TRBJ2-1, with 10 bases fitting TRBD1. CDR1 is MNHEY and CDR2 is SVGAGI in the germline V gene. J was trimmed by 3 bases and V by 5 bases; bases with no gene match: 10. CDR3 length: 17 amino acids. The CDR3, as DNA: TGTGCCAGCAGTGAAGATCCCGGGACAGGGGACTACAATGAGCAGTTCTTC. Protein sequence: CASSEDPGTGDYNEQFF.

This chain uses TRBV20-1 with TRBJ2-5, with TRBD1 matching over 8 bases. From germline, CDR1 is DFQATT and CDR2 SNEGSKA (reference sequence). V gave up 6 bases and J gave up 4 bases; unmatched junction bases: 7. The CDR3 is 13 amino acids. CDR3 sequence reads: CSAPTTGAETQYF. CDR3 sequence (DNA): TGCAGTGCCCCAACGACAGGGGCAGAGACCCAGTACTTC.

This sequence joins TRBV5-1 and TRBJ2-5; the D gene is possibly TRBD1 (5 bases). This CDR3 is 14 amino acids long. Germline CDR1 is SGHRS and CDR2 is YFSETQ. V dropped 4 bases and J dropped 5 bases, with 15 bases sitting between them. CDR3 protein: CASSQGVNWETQYF. CDR3 coding DNA: TGCGCCAGCAGCCAAGGGGTTAACTGGGAGACCCAGTACTTC.

Worth noting for this clonotype: A junction end diverges from the germline sequence, so it may reflect a read error. This chain connects TRBV7-2 to TRBJ2-3; tentatively, D is TRBD1 or TRBD2 (5 bases each). The CDR3 has 13 amino acids. CDR1 SGHTA and CDR2 FQGNSA come from the germline V gene. The DNA of the CDR3 is TGCGCCAGCAGCCAAGCTGGGACCCCCACGCAGTATTTT. Its translation is CASSQAGTPTQYF.

Within the sample, this clonotype is medium-sized. The chain has TRBV19 and TRBJ1-3; a possible D gene is TRBD1 (5 bases). Trimming pared 9 bases from V and 4 bases from J, leaving 16 bases between. Germline CDR1 and CDR2: LNHDA and SQIVND (reference sequence). The CDR3 runs 14 residues. The CDR3 reads CASKSGVRGNTIYF. In nucleotides, the CDR3 is TGTGCCAGCAAGTCGGGGGTGAGAGGAAACACCATATATTTT.

This clonotype is labeled medium-sized. The chain is built from TRBV27 and TRBJ1-6, with D maybe TRBD1 (5 bases). The CDR3 extends over 16 amino acids. Germline assignment: CDR1 MNHEY and CDR2 SMNVEV (reference sequence). V lost 2 bases and J lost 0, with 8 bases in between. The CDR3 reads CASSLGGSSYNSPLHF. The DNA for the CDR3 is TGTGCCAGCAGTTTAGGGGGGAGCTCCTATAATTCACCCCTCCACTTT.

Relative to its sample, this clonotype is medium-sized. The chain uses TRBV5-4 and TRBJ1-4, with D possibly matching TRBD1 (6 bases). With 1 base removed from V and 7 bases from J, the gap between germline ends came to 14 bases. Germline CDR1 SGHNT, CDR2 YYREEE (reference sequence). This CDR3 is 15 amino acids long. This chain's CDR3 is CASSLRQGIGEKLFF. The CDR3 DNA follows: TGTGCCAGCAGCTTGAGGCAGGGGATAGGTGAAAAACTGTTTTTT.

This clonotype turned up a few times. V is TRBV6-2 or TRBV6-3 and J is TRBJ1-2; D is uncertain. CDR1 MNHEY and CDR2 SVGEGT come from the germline V gene. The CDR3 covers 13 residues. The germline V and J ends were trimmed by 2 bases and 8 bases, with 12 bases remaining between them. The CDR3 loop reads CASSYEGRGGYTF. The CDR3, as DNA: TGTGCCAGCAGTTACGAGGGAAGAGGAGGCTACACCTTC.

The V and J genes are TRBV5-1 and TRBJ2-7, with TRBD1 as a possible D gene (5 bases). CDR1 SGHRS and CDR2 YFSETQ come from the germline V gene. This CDR3 contains 14 residues. Trimming removed 0 bases at V and 1 base at J, with 8 bases between. The CDR3 here is CASSLGQQSYEQYF. DNA of the CDR3: TGCGCCAGCAGCTTGGGACAGCAGTCCTACGAGCAGTACTTC.

This clonotype was seen a few times. Compared with germline, one end of the junction differs, possibly owing to a read error. CDR3 nucleotide sequence: TGTGCCAGCAGTCAAGATAGCGGGAGGGCAAACTTC. Translated, it gives CASSQDSGRANF. The J gene is TRBJ2-7, the V gene TRBV6-5, with 11 bases aligning to TRBD2. The CDR3 has 12 residues. The germline V gene encodes CDR1 MNHEY and CDR2 SVGAGI.

The V gene is TRBV5-1, the J gene TRBJ2-5, with D tentatively TRBD1 (7 bases). Trimming left V 3 bases short and J 3 bases short, with 12 bases between. The CDR3 has 14 residues. Germline values: CDR1 SGHRS, CDR2 YFSETQ. The CDR3 nucleotides are TGCGCCAGCAGCTCTGGGGGGACAGAAGAGACCCAGTACTTC. Its translation: CASSSGGTEETQYF.

This clonotype is medium-sized by share. The chain recombines TRBV5-4 with TRBJ2-5; D is uncertain. Trimming left V 0 bases short and J 2 bases short, with 8 bases between. This CDR3 contains 14 residues. Germline assignment: CDR1 SGHNT and CDR2 YYREEE (reference sequence). CDR3 sequence: CASSLGEGQETQYF. DNA of the CDR3: TGTGCCAGCAGCTTGGGTGAAGGGCAAGAGACCCAGTACTTC.

This clonotype is medium-sized in the sample. This rearrangement joins TRBV30 to TRBJ2-1; 9 bases align to TRBD2. The CDR3 length is 16 residues. Germline loops: CDR1 GTSNPN, CDR2 SVGIG (reference sequence). J lost 7 bases, V lost 1 base, and 11 bases had no gene match. The CDR3: CAWSGLGLAGTNEQFF. The CDR3 coding sequence is TGTGCCTGGAGTGGCCTAGGCCTAGCGGGGACTAATGAGCAGTTCTTC.